These 22 T cell receptor beta chains were all obtained from the same sample, sequenced in a study of blood T cell repertoires in COVID-19. Sequencing used immunoSEQ multiplex PCR; TCRdb keeps in-frame clones, though not all of them. The sample contains a few hundred thousand clones, approximately 90% of which appear only once. Sequenced material: PBMCs or T cells enriched from blood (not recorded which). The receptors stem from a woman younger than 30 who had recovered from COVID-19.

The CDR3 protein is CASSVGGGFIDEQYF. The CDR3 bases are TGTGCCAGCAGCGTAGGTGGGGGGTTCATTGACGAGCAGTACTTC. The chain has TRBV9 and TRBJ2-7; D might be TRBD2 (6 bases). The V gene's germline CDR1 is SGDLS and CDR2 YYNGEE. V was shortened by 0 bases and J by 5 bases, with 15 bases between the two germline ends. The CDR3 has 15 residues.

The chain is built from TRBV9 and TRBJ2-1; TRBD2 matches at 10 bases. V dropped 0 bases and J dropped 10; count of bases not matched to a gene: 7. The CDR3 sequence is 15 residues long. Germline loops: CDR1 SGDLS, CDR2 YYNGEE. This CDR3 is CASSVDPSGGWEQFF. DNA of the CDR3: TGTGCCAGCAGCGTAGACCCTAGCGGGGGATGGGAGCAGTTCTTC.

This clone was detected a few times. The chain links TRBV5-4 to TRBJ1-1; D not certain. CDR3 length: 15 residues. The V gene's germline CDR1 is SGHNT and CDR2 YYREEE (reference sequence). V shed 2 bases and J shed 4 bases, with 15 bases lying between them. The CDR3, as DNA: TGTGCCAGCAGCTTCCGACAAGGGAGTGCCACTGAAGCTTTCTTT. The encoded protein is CASSFRQGSATEAFF.

V and J are TRBV10-3 and TRBJ2-5; 7 bases are a match to TRBD1. The CDR3 is made up of 13 amino acids. Germline values: CDR1 ENHRY, CDR2 SYGVKD. Trimming at V came to 0 bases and at J to 6 bases, leaving 1 base not matched to a gene. The CDR3 DNA reads TGTGCCATCAGTGAGTCGAGGGGGCAGACCCAGTACTTC. Amino acid sequence: CAISESRGQTQYF.

This chain connects TRBV10-3 to TRBJ1-6; D remains unclear. V lost 0 bases and J lost 4, with 4 bases in between. The CDR3 sequence is 14 residues long. CDR1 ENHRY and CDR2 SYGVKD come from the germline V gene. The CDR3 here is CAISESRYNSPLHF. In nucleotides, the CDR3 is TGTGCCATCAGTGAGTCACGGTATAATTCACCCCTCCACTTT.

The chain employs TRBV28 and TRBJ1-1; 8 bases align to TRBD1. The trim removed 2 bases at V and 4 bases at J, leaving 3 bases unmatched. CDR1 and CDR2 (germline): MDHEN, SYDVKM. The CDR3 totals 14 residues. DNA of the CDR3: TGTGCCAGCAGTTTACAGGGGGCGCCCACTGAAGCTTTCTTT. Translation gives CASSLQGAPTEAFF.

The J gene is TRBJ1-6, the V gene TRBV30, with a weak D call TRBD1 (5 bases). Germline V gene sequence: CDR1 GTSNPN, CDR2 SVGIG (reference sequence). The CDR3 runs to 17 residues. V shed 4 bases and J shed 0 bases, with 16 bases lying between them. The CDR3: CAWTYGGADSYNSPLHF. The CDR3 nucleotides are TGTGCCTGGACATACGGGGGTGCCGACTCCTATAATTCACCCCTCCACTTT.

The CDR3 is CASNRPGTGDYEQYF. Here the CDR3 DNA reads TGTGCCAGCAACCGCCCCGGGACAGGGGACTACGAGCAGTACTTC. The chain recombines TRBV6-5 with TRBJ2-7, with 10 bases aligning to TRBD1. This CDR3 is 15 amino acids long. Germline-derived CDR1 and CDR2 are MNHEY and SVGAGI. Trimming took 7 bases from V and 3 from J; bases not matched to a gene: 9.

This rearrangement joins TRBV4-1 to TRBJ1-3; D is perhaps TRBD1 (6 bases). The CDR3 is made up of 17 amino acids. Germline V CDR1 and CDR2: MGHRA, YSYEKL. V was cut by 0 bases and J by 4 bases, with 16 bases left in between. In DNA, the CDR3 is TGCGCCAGCAGCCAAGATGAGGCAGGGGCGATGGGAAACACCATATATTTT. Residues: CASSQDEAGAMGNTIYF.

This chain joins TRBV6-5 and TRBJ1-2, with TRBD1 matching 8 bases. V was pared by 0 bases and J by 7 bases, with 7 bases of the junction left unmatched. In germline, CDR1 is MNHEY, CDR2 SVGAGI. This CDR3 comprises 15 residues. Here the CDR3 reads CASSYSEQGVGGYTF. The CDR3 DNA reads TGTGCCAGCAGTTACTCAGAACAGGGGGTCGGTGGCTACACCTTC.

The chain couples TRBV7-9 to TRBJ2-2, with 10 bases fitting TRBD1. Germline V lookup: CDR1 SEHNR, CDR2 FQNEAQ (reference sequence). Trimming removed 2 bases from V and 4 bases from J; junction bases left unmatched: 4. The CDR3 extends over 16 amino acids. CDR3 nucleotides: TGTGCCAGCAGCTTATATCGGGACAGGGGCACCGGGGAGCTGTTTTTT. Amino acids: CASSLYRDRGTGELFF.

V gene TRBV21-1 combines with J gene TRBJ1-3; TRBD1 reflects the table's D call only, with no check against the DNA. TRBV21-1 is labeled a pseudogene. The CDR3 covers 16 residues. In nucleotides, the CDR3 is TGTGCCAGCAGCAAAAAGGGGACAGGGGTTGGAAACACCATATATTTT. Its translation: CASSKKGTGVGNTIYF.

V and J are TRBV7-9 and TRBJ2-5; unclear D gene. The CDR3 extends over 14 amino acids. V was clipped by 1 base and J by 5 bases, with 11 bases between them. Per germline, CDR1 SEHNR and CDR2 FQNEAQ (reference sequence). CDR3 sequence (DNA): TGTGCCAGCAGCTTAGGCGCGGTTGGGGAGACCCAGTACTTC. This gives the protein CASSLGAVGETQYF.

The V call is TRBV9, the J call TRBJ1-2; TRBD1 matches 7 bases. The V and J ends lost 7 bases and 8 bases, in that order; junction bases with no gene match: 11. Looked up from germline, CDR1 is SGDLS and CDR2 is YYNGEE. The CDR3 has 13 residues. The DNA for the CDR3 is TGTGCCAGCGGACAGACAGGGATAGGAGGCTACACCTTC. Protein product: CASGQTGIGGYTF.

The chain combines TRBV10-1 with TRBJ2-2; TRBD1 aligns across 7 bases. Germline V gene data show CDR1 as WNHNN and CDR2 as SYGVQD (reference sequence). The CDR3 sequence is 14 residues long. The V gene end was trimmed by 8 bases and the J gene end by 5 bases; junction bases not matched to a gene: 8. Here the CDR3 DNA reads TGCGCCAGCCAAGGCACAGGGGCGACCGGGGAGCTGTTTTTT. Translation gives CASQGTGATGELFF.

This clone was seen just once. The chain is built from TRBV6-1 and TRBJ2-7; the D gene is possibly TRBD2 (6 bases). The CDR3 consists of 16 residues. V lost 4 bases and J 3 bases, leaving 19 bases between the germline ends. The germline CDR1 and CDR2 sequences are MNHNS and SASEGT. CDR3 sequence: CASSARRDWTDYEQYF. The CDR3 DNA is TGTGCCAGCAGTGCACGGAGGGACTGGACGGACTACGAGCAGTACTTC.

The chain joins TRBV24-1 to TRBJ1-2; TRBD1 aligns across 8 bases. The CDR3 loop spans 15 amino acids. V lost 3 bases and J lost 3; bases outside the gene matches: 5. From germline, CDR1 is KGHDR and CDR2 SFDVKD. The CDR3 spells CATSDRDRSYYGYTF. CDR3 nucleotide sequence: TGTGCCACCAGTGATAGGGACAGGAGCTACTATGGCTACACCTTC.

The genes are TRBV5-8 and TRBJ1-5; a weak D match, TRBD1 (6 bases). CDR3 size: 14 residues. The V end lost 3 bases, the J end lost 5 bases, and 12 bases lay between the germline ends. Germline CDR1 is SGHTS and CDR2 is YDEGEE. The CDR3 region is CASSSETGYQPQHF. The CDR3 DNA follows: TGTGCCAGCAGCTCGGAAACAGGGTATCAGCCCCAGCATTTT.

The gene calls are TRBV7-9 and TRBJ2-5, with TRBD1 matching 7 bases. This CDR3 is 15 amino acids long. Germline CDR1 reads SEHNR; CDR2 reads FQNEAQ (reference sequence). The trim removed 2 bases at V and 6 bases at J, leaving 9 bases unmatched. CDR3 DNA: TGTGCCAGCAGCTTAAATGCCGACAGGGCGAAGACCCAGTACTTC. Its translation is CASSLNADRAKTQYF.

The chain combines TRBV5-1 with TRBJ1-6, with 8 bases fitting TRBD1. V was clipped by 4 bases and J by 0 bases; unmatched bases: 9. Per the germline V gene, CDR1 is SGHRS and CDR2 is YFSETQ. The CDR3 sequence is 18 residues long. Here the CDR3 reads CASSLGRTGSSYNSPLHF. The CDR3 nucleotides read TGCGCCAGCAGCCTGGGCCGGACAGGGAGCTCCTATAATTCACCCCTCCACTTT.

The gene calls are TRBV3-1 (or the pseudogene TRBV3-2) and TRBJ2-4, with TRBD2 as a possible D gene (5 bases). This CDR3 is built from 16 residues. Looked up from germline, CDR1 is LGHDT and CDR2 is YNNKEL (reference sequence). V was pared by 7 bases and J by 3 bases, with 19 bases between. The CDR3 DNA sequence: TGTGCCAGCACAGAAGGGCCGGGATCGTTCAAAAACATTCAGTACTTC. It encodes CASTEGPGSFKNIQYF.

The gene calls are TRBV2 and TRBJ2-1, with 14 bases that match TRBD2. CDR1 and CDR2 (germline): SNHLY, FYNNEI. This CDR3 comprises 13 residues. V shed 6 bases, J shed 14 bases, and the junction held 6 bases outside the gene matches. This CDR3 reads CASSSGLAGDEFF. CDR3 DNA: TGTGCCAGCAGCTCGGGACTAGCGGGGGACGAGTTCTTC.